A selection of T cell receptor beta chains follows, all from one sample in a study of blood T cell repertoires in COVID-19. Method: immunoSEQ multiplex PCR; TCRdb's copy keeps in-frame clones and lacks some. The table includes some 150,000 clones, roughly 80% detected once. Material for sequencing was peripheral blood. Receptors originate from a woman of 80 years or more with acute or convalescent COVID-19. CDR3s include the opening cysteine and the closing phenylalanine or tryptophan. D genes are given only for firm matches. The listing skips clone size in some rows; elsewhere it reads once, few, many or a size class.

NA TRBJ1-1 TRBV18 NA TGTGCCAGCTCACCCCTTGGAGAAAACACTGAAGCTTTCTTT CASSPLGENTEAFF
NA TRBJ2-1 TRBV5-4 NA TGTGCCAGCAGCCCTGAACAGGGCTCCTACAATGAGCAGTTCTTC CASSPEQGSYNEQFF
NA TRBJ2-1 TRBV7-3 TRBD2 TGTGCCAGCAGCTTAGGAGCGGGGGGGAGGAATGAGCAGTTCTTC CASSLGAGGRNEQFF
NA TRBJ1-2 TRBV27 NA TGTGCCAGCAGTTTGGCCCCTGCAGGGAGGGGCTATGGCTACACCTTC CASSLAPAGRGYGYTF
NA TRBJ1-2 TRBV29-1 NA TGCAGCGTTGAAGGTGGGGCTGGCTACACCTTC CSVEGGAGYTF
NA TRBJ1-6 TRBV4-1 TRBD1 TGCGCCAGCAGCCCGAGGACAGGGCTTTTGAATTCACCCCTCCACTTT CASSPRTGLLNSPLHF
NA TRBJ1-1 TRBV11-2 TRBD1 TGTGCCAGCAGCATCCGACAGGGGGCGAGCACTGAAGCTTTCTTT CASSIRQGASTEAFF
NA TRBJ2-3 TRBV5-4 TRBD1 TGTGCCAGCAGACAAGACAGGGGTACAGATACGCAGTATTTT CASRQDRGTDTQYF
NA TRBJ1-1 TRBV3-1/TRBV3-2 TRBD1 TGTGCCAGCAACGGACAGGGTGTAACTGAAGCTTTCTTT CASNGQGVTEAFF
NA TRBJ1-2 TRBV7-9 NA TGTGCCAGCACCCCGGCTCAGGGGTTCTATGGCTACACCTTC CASTPAQGFYGYTF
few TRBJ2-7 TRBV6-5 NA TGTGCCAGCAGGAAAGACAGTCACGAGCAGTACTTC CASRKDSHEQYF
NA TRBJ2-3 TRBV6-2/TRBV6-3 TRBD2 TGTGCCAGCAGTTACTTAATCCTGCGGGGGTCTAGCACAGATACGCAGTATTTT CASSYLILRGSSTDTQYF
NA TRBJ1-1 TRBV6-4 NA TGTGCCAGCAGTCAGGGATTGAACACTGAAGCTTTCTTT CASSQGLNTEAFF
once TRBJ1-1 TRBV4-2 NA TGTGCCAGCAGCCAAGAGCTGACAGAAAACACTGAAGCTTTCTTT CASSQELTENTEAFF
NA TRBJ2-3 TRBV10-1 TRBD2 TGCGCCAGCAGTGAGGGCTGGGCGGGGGTGAGCACAGATACGCAGTATTTT CASSEGWAGVSTDTQYF
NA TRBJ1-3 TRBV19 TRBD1 TGTGCCAGTAGGACAGGGACCGTCTCTGGAAACACCATATATTTT CASRTGTVSGNTIYF
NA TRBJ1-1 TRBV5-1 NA TGCGCCAGCAGCTTGGTTCCGGCAGGGATGAACACTGAAGCTTTCTTT CASSLVPAGMNTEAFF
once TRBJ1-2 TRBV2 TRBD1 TGTGCCAGCAACGACAGGGATGGCTACACCTTC CASNDRDGYTF
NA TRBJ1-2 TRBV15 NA TGTGCCACCAGCAGAGATTCCACCAGTAACTATGGCTACACCTTC CATSRDSTSNYGYTF
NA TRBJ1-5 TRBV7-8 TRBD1 TGTGCCAGCAGCTCGACAGGGCATAGCAATCAGCCCCAGCATTTT CASSSTGHSNQPQHF
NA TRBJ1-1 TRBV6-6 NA TGTGCCACAATGATAGTGGACTTGAACACTGAAGCTTTCTTT CATMIVDLNTEAFF
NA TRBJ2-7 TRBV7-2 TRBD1 TGTGCCAGCAGACAAAATGACAGGGGCCCGGCCTACGAGCAGTACTTC CASRQNDRGPAYEQYF
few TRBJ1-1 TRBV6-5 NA TGTGCCAGCACCCTTGACATGGGGAGGGCCACTGAAGCTTTCTTT CASTLDMGRATEAFF
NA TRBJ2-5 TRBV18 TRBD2 TGTGCCAGCTCTCTGTTTACTGCGGGGGATCAAGAGACCCAGTACTTC CASSLFTAGDQETQYF
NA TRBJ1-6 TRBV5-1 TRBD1 TGCGCCAGCAGCTTGGGACAGGGGGCCTCCTATAATTCACCCCTCCACTTT CASSLGQGASYNSPLHF
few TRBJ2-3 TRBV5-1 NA TGCGCCAGCAGCTTTGCGGCAGATACGCAGTATTTT CASSFAADTQYF
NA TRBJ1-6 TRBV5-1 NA TGCGCCAGCAGCTCCCCGGGGAATTCACCCCTCCACTTT CASSSPGNSPLHF
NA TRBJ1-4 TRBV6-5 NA TGTGCCAGCAGGGACGGACTTAATGAAAAACTGTTTTTT CASRDGLNEKLFF
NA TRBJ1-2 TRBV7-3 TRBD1 TGTGCCAGCAGCCAAGACAGGGTCTATGGCTACACCTTC CASSQDRVYGYTF
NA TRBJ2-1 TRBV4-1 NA TGCGCCAGCAGCCAAGATCCCGGGTTCTACTACAATGAGCAGTTCTTC CASSQDPGFYYNEQFF
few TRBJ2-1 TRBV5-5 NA TGTGCCAGCAGCTTAACCGACAGTTACTCCTACAATGAGCAGTTCTTC CASSLTDSYSYNEQFF
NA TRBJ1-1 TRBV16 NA TGTGCCAGCAGCCAATCGTCCAGGGAATCTGGAACTGAAGCTTTCTTT CASSQSSRESGTEAFF
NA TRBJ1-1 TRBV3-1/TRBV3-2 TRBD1 TGTGCCAGCAGCCGGGGACAGTCGAACACTGAAGCTTTCTTT CASSRGQSNTEAFF
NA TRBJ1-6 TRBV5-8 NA TGTGCCAGCAGCTTGGGTCAGGGGAATAATTCACCCCTCCACTTT CASSLGQGNNSPLHF
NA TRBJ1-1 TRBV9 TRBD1 TGTGCCAGCAGCCCCCGGACAGGGAGGACTGAAGCTTTCTTT CASSPRTGRTEAFF
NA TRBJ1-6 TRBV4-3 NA TGCGCCAGCAGCCAACAGGGAGGGGTCGGTTCACCCCTCCACTTT CASSQQGGVGSPLHF